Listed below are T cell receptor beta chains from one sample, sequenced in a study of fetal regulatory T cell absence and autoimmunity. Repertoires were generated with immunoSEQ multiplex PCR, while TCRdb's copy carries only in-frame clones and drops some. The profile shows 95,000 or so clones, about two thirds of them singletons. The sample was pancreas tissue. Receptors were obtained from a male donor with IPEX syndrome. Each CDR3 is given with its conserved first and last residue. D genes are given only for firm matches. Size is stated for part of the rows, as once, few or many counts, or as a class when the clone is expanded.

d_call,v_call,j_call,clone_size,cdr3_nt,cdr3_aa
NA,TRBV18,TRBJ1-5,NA,TGTGCCAGCTCACCAACCGGAGGATTCAATCAGCCCCAGCATTTT,CASSPTGGFNQPQHF
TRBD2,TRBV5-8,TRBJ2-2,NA,TGTGCCAGCAGCTTGGCTCCTACTAGCGGGAGGGTCTACACCGGGGAGCTGTTTTTT,CASSLAPTSGRVYTGELFF
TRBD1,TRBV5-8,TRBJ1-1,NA,TGTGCCAGCAGCTTTTTGGCTACCGGGACAGGGGGCGCCAACACTGAAGCTTTCTTT,CASSFLATGTGGANTEAFF
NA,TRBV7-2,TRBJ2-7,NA,TGTGCCAGCAGCTTAGTAGCGGCCTACGAGCAGTACTTC,CASSLVAAYEQYF
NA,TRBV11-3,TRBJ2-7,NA,TGTGCCAGCAGCTCCCGGACCTTTTCAGCCTACGAGCAGTACTTC,CASSSRTFSAYEQYF
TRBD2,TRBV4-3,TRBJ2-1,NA,TGCGCCAGCAGCCCCCAACCCAGCGGGGGAAGGAATGAGCAGTTCTTC,CASSPQPSGGRNEQFF
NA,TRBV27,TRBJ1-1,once,TGTGCCAGCAGGGTGCAGTTAGGCACTGAAGCTTTCTTT,CASRVQLGTEAFF
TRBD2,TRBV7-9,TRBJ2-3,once,TGTGCCAGCAGCTTAACTAGCGGGACGGGTGATACGCAGTATTTT,CASSLTSGTGDTQYF
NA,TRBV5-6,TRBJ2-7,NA,TGTGCCAGCAGCTTGTCAGGGACATCCTACGAGCAGTACTTC,CASSLSGTSYEQYF
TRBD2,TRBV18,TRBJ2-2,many,TGTGCCAGCTCACTAGCGGGAGTGTGGAACACCGGGGAGCTGTTTTTT,CASSLAGVWNTGELFF
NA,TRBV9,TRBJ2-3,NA,TGTGCCAGCAGCGTAGGGGGGACTGTGAGCACAGATACGCAGTATTTT,CASSVGGTVSTDTQYF
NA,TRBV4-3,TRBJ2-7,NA,TGCGCCAGCAGCCAAGATCGGAGGGGGGGCGTCAACGAGCAGTACTTC,CASSQDRRGGVNEQYF
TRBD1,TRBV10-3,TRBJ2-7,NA,TGTGCCATCAGTAAAAATCATAGAGCCCGCGACAGGGGTCGGACCTACGAGCAGTACTTC,CAISKNHRARDRGRTYEQYF
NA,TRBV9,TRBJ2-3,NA,TGTGCCAGCAGCCTCAGATGGACAGATACGCAGTATTTT,CASSLRWTDTQYF
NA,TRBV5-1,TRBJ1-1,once,TGCGCCAGCAGCTGGGACGGGAACACTGAAGCTTTCTTT,CASSWDGNTEAFF
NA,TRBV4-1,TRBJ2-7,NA,TGCGCCAGCAGCCAAGGAAGGGGTTCGGTCGAGCAGTACTTC,CASSQGRGSVEQYF
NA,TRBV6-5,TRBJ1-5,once,TGTGCCAGCAGTTACTCACTAGGACAGCGAAATCAGCCCCAGCATTTT,CASSYSLGQRNQPQHF
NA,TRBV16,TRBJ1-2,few,TGTGCCAGCAGCCAATCGGTCCCTAACTATGGCTACACCTTC,CASSQSVPNYGYTF
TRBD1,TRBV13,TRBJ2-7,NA,TGTGCCAGCAGCTACAGGGGGCGCGAGCAGTACTTC,CASSYRGREQYF
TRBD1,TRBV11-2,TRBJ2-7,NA,TGTGCCAGCAGCCCGACAGGGCGGCACGAGCAGTACTTC,CASSPTGRHEQYF
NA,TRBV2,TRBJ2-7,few,TGTGCCAGCAGTGAAGGGCGGAGGAGCTCCTACGAGCAGTACTTC,CASSEGRRSSYEQYF
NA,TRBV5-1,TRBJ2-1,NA,TGCGCCAGCAGCTTGTTGGGCTCCGGAGGCAATGAGCAGTTCTTC,CASSLLGSGGNEQFF
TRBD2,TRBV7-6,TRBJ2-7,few,TGTGCCAGCAGCCTGAGGCACGGGGGGAGCTCCTACGAGCAGTACTTC,CASSLRHGGSSYEQYF